This T cell receptor (beta chain) came from a study of a mutant IDH1 vaccine in newly diagnosed glioma. About the study: Vaccinations were initiated 4-6 weeks following radiotherapy alone, or were given together with temozolomide cycles. Treated patients had a mean age of approximately 40 years and a 62.5% male, around 38% female split. Overall study results and limits: Among patients, 90% to 95% showed immune responses induced by the vaccine.

The V end lost 3 bases, the J end lost 0 bases, and 6 bases lay between the germline ends. The germline gives CDR1 SEHNR, CDR2 FQNEAQ (reference sequence). CDR3 size: 14 residues. Time point given: week 47, end of study. One vaccine dose held 300 ug of mutant IDH1 20-mer peptide and came with topical imiquimod. Vaccination of patients was performed eight times, in weeks 1, 3, 5, 7, 11, 15, 19 and 23. The protocol was immunoSEQ multiplex PCR, while the TCRdb copy is restricted to in-frame clones and leaves out a portion. The sample has tens of thousands of clones; about four fifths are singletons. On this clone: No antigen is known for it.

The specimen comprised PBMCs, sampled from a glioma patient whose treatment included an IDH1 peptide vaccine. The clonotype originates from a man younger than 40 with glioma. This chain uses TRBV7-9 with TRBJ1-3; D is ambiguous. CDR3 region: CASSFESSGNTIYF. The CDR3 DNA reads as TGTGCCAGCAGCTTCGAAAGCTCTGGAAACACCATATATTTT.